This T cell receptor (beta chain) was obtained from a study of blood T cell repertoires in COVID-19. Per germline, CDR1 MNHEY and CDR2 SMNVEV (reference sequence). With 5 bases clipped from V and 4 bases from J, the junction kept 9 bases outside the gene matches. This CDR3 comprises 15 residues. Per the original data handling: Amplification of reference gene primers provided the estimated nucleated cell counts. Data came from immunoSEQ multiplex PCR; TCRdb stores just in-frame clones and leaves some out. V, J and clone size reflect that table, while D and trimming were determined from the DNA. The sample has about 200,000 clones, roughly 88% seen once. This clone was observed a handful of times.

The TCR sequence derives from a human donor with active or convalescent COVID-19. The donor label of this sample is uncertain. The sequenced material came from peripheral blood. The chain recombines TRBV27 with TRBJ2-5; the match to TRBD2 covers 8 bases. This chain's CDR3 is CASSLAGLAGETQYF. In DNA form, the CDR3 reads TGTGCCAGCAGTCTCGCCGGTCTAGCGGGAGAGACCCAGTACTTC.